A few counts support the clone carrying this TCR beta chain. The antigen is unknown. This table comes from immunoSEQ multiplex PCR, and its TCRdb copy is limited to in-frame clones, with some not included. This table holds some 28,000 clones, about 80% found once. Within the ViraFEST assay, antigen-specific CD4+ T cells underwent expansion with viral peptide pools prior to sequencing. An approximately 10-day culture period preceded the isolation of CD4+ T cells. Testing of the vaccine recipients showed negative nucleocapsid antibodies and no prior SARS-CoV-2 infection. This sample is drawn from a study of vaccination effects on CD4 cells after COVID-19. Study-wide context: Participants were given two doses of BNT162b2 or mRNA-1273 vaccine. General study points: Early timepoints after infection were absent, and convalescent patients were few in the study.

Trimming pared 5 bases from V and 4 bases from J, leaving 9 bases between. Germline CDR1 and CDR2: SGHAT and FQNNGV. The CDR3 has 13 amino acids. The sequencing here drew on CD4+ T cells from PBMCs cultured with SARS-CoV-2 spike peptides, taken before COVID-19 vaccination. The genes are TRBV11-2 and TRBJ1-5, with TRBD1 as a possible D gene (6 bases). The TCR sequence derives from a human donor who received a COVID-19 vaccine. The CDR3: CASSLGQNQPQHF. CDR3 nucleotides: TGTGCCAGCAGCCTGGGACAAAATCAGCCCCAGCATTTT.